The present TCR beta chain was sequenced within a study of blood T cell repertoires in COVID-19. V was shortened by 2 bases and J by 3 bases, with 14 bases between the two germline ends. Germline V gene data show CDR1 as MGHRA and CDR2 as YSYEKL. CDR3 length: 17 residues. Profiled with immunoSEQ multiplex PCR; TCRdb holds only in-frame clones, not every one. The sample includes more than 300,000 clones, 70% to 90% of them seen just once. Membership in each cohort depended on participant-reported clinical history. Among Cohort 3 donors, those recovered had two negative PCRs, clearance, or symptom resolution.

The gene calls are TRBV4-1 and TRBJ1-6, with D possibly TRBD1 on 5 matching bases. This sequence was found in a woman between 18 and 30 years old who had recovered from COVID-19. The specimen sequenced was PBMCs or T cells enriched from blood (not recorded which). The CDR3 nucleotides read TGCGCCAGCAGCCAATCCCAGGGATCTATCTATAATTCACCCCTCCACTTT. This codes for CASSQSQGSIYNSPLHF.